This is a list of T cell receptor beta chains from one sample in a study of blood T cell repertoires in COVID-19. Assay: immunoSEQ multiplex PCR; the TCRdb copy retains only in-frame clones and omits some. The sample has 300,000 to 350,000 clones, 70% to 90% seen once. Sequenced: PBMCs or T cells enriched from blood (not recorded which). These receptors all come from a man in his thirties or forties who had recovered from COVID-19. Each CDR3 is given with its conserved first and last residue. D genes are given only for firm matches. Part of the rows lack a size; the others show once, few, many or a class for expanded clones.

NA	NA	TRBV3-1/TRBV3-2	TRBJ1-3	CASSQGSTGSDTIYF	TGTGCCAGCAGCCAAGGAAGTACAGGGAGCGACACCATATATTTT
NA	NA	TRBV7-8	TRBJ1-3	CASSLGQIRNTIYF	TGTGCCAGCAGCCTAGGACAGATCAGAAACACCATATATTTT
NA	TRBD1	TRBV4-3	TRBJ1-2	CASSHGTGGVRGYTF	TGCGCCAGCAGCCACGGCACAGGGGGCGTGAGGGGCTACACCTTC
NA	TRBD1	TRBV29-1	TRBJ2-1	CSVIKRDRGRTYNEQFF	TGCAGCGTGATAAAACGGGACAGGGGCCGAACCTACAATGAGCAGTTCTTC
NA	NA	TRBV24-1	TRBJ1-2	CATSDTAGLGGYTF	TGTGCCACCAGTGATACCGCGGGGTTAGGAGGCTACACCTTC
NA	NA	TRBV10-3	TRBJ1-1	CAISESAGSMTEAFF	TGTGCCATCAGTGAGTCTGCAGGGTCGATGACTGAAGCTTTCTTT
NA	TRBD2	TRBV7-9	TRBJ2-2	CASSPGTSSGELFF	TGTGCCAGCAGCCCAGGGACTAGCTCTGGGGAGCTGTTTTTT
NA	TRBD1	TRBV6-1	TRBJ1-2	CASSEGQGTPRNYGYTF	TGTGCCAGCAGTGAAGGACAGGGGACACCCCGAAACTATGGCTACACCTTC
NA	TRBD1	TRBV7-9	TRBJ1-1	CASSSLRQGATEAFF	TGTGCCAGCAGCTCTCTCCGCCAGGGGGCCACTGAAGCTTTCTTT
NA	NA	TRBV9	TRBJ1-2	CASSVDSSTLYGYTF	TGTGCCAGCAGCGTCGACAGCTCTACCCTTTATGGCTACACCTTC
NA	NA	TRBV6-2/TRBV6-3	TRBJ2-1	CASSVSSSYNEQFF	TGTGCCAGCAGTGTTAGCTCCTCCTACAATGAGCAGTTCTTC
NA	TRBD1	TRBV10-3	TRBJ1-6	CAISGRADRNSPLHF	TGTGCCATCAGTGGGCGAGCGGACAGGAATTCACCCCTCCACTTT
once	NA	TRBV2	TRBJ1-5	CASSVFSGYQPQHF	TGTGCCAGCAGTGTTTTCAGCGGATATCAGCCCCAGCATTTT
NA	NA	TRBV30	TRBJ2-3	CAWSGGGRHRPTDTQYF	TGTGCCTGGAGTGGGGGAGGCCGACATAGACCTACAGATACGCAGTATTTT
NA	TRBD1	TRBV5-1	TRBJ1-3	CASRLFTGQGFFSGNTIYF	TGCGCCAGCAGACTATTTACGGGACAGGGATTTTTCTCTGGAAACACCATATATTTT
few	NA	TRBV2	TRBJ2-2	CASRGQLTGELFF	TGTGCCAGCAGAGGACAGTTAACCGGGGAGCTGTTTTTT
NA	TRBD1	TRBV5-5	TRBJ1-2	CASSLGTAGIYGYTF	TGTGCCAGCAGCCTGGGGACAGCCGGCATCTATGGCTACACCTTC
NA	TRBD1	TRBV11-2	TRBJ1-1	CASSLGTGVSAFF	TGTGCCAGCAGCTTAGGCACAGGGGTTTCAGCTTTCTTT
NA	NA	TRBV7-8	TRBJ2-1	CASSLHPGGNEQFF	TGTGCCAGCAGCCTCCACCCTGGCGGCAATGAGCAGTTCTTC
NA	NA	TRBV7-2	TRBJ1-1	CASSPGLLAFF	TGTGCCAGCAGCCCGGGACTGCTGGCTTTCTTT
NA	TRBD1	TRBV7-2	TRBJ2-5	CASSSDRGGWETQYF	TGTGCCAGCAGCTCTGACAGGGGCGGGTGGGAGACCCAGTACTTC
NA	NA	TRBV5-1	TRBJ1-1	CASSLTVVNTEAFF	TGCGCCAGCAGCTTGACGGTAGTGAACACTGAAGCTTTCTTT
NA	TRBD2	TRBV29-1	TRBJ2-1	CSVAPLLARGGRRYNEQFF	TGCAGCGTTGCTCCCCTCTTGGCGCGGGGGGGCCGGAGATACAATGAGCAGTTCTTC
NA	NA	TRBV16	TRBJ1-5	CASSQSLQPQHF	TGTGCCAGCAGCCAATCACTGCAGCCCCAGCATTTT
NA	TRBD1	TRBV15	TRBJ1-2	CATAKMGQGASYTF	TGTGCCACCGCGAAGATGGGACAGGGGGCTAGCTACACCTTC
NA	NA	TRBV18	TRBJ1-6	CASSPEGQPSNSPLHF	TGTGCCAGCTCCCCGGAGGGGCAGCCCAGTAATTCACCCCTCCACTTT
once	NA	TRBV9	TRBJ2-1	CASSVARGSYNEQFF	TGTGCCAGCAGCGTAGCCCGGGGCTCCTACAATGAGCAGTTCTTC
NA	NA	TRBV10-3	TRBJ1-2	CAISGDGQPRNYGYTF	TGTGCCATCAGTGGGGACGGACAGCCCCGTAACTATGGCTACACCTTC
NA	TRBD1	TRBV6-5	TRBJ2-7	CASSYNVGQGLYEQYF	TGTGCCAGCAGTTATAACGTAGGACAGGGCTTATACGAGCAGTACTTC
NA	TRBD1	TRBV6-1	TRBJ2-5	CASSEWDRGETQYF	TGTGCCAGCAGTGAGTGGGACAGGGGGGAGACCCAGTACTTC
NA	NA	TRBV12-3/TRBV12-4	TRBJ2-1	CASSFGGGAEQFF	TGTGCCAGCAGTTTTGGGGGAGGCGCTGAGCAGTTCTTC
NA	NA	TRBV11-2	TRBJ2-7	CASSLDLAGPYEQYF	TGTGCCAGCAGCTTAGATCTCGCGGGACCCTACGAGCAGTACTTC
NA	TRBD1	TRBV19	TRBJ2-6	CASRAWGQGASGANVLTF	TGTGCCAGTAGGGCTTGGGGACAGGGGGCATCTGGGGCCAACGTCCTGACTTTC
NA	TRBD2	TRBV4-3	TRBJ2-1	CASSHSTSGGAGVEQFF	TGCGCCAGCAGCCATTCTACTAGCGGGGGGGCAGGAGTTGAGCAGTTCTTC
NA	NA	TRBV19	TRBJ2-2	CAAGPTNTGELFF	TGTGCCGCCGGTCCAACGAACACCGGGGAGCTGTTTTTT
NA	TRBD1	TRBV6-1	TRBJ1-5	CASSEHKTGVNQPQHF	TGTGCCAGCAGTGAACATAAGACAGGGGTCAATCAGCCCCAGCATTTT
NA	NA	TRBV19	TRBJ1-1	CASSMAGTPGAFF	TGTGCCAGTAGTATGGCGGGTACCCCGGGAGCTTTCTTT
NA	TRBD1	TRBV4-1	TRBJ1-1	CASSQVPGQGVRTEAFF	TGCGCCAGCAGCCAAGTACCGGGACAGGGGGTTCGCACTGAAGCTTTCTTT
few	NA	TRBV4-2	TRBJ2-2	CASSQEAGITGELFF	TGTGCCAGCAGCCAAGAAGCCGGGATCACCGGGGAGCTGTTTTTT
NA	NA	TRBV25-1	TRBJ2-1	CAASSGRPPDEQFF	TGTGCCGCTAGCTCCGGGCGGCCGCCGGATGAGCAGTTCTTC
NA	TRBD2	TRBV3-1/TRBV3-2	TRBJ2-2	CASSHNSGGDNTGELFF	TGTGCCAGCAGCCACAATAGCGGGGGGGATAACACCGGGGAGCTGTTTTTT
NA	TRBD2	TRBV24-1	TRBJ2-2	CATSDPSGGNTGELFF	TGTGCCACCAGTGATCCTAGCGGGGGAAACACCGGGGAGCTGTTTTTT
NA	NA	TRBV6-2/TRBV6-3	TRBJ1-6	CASSSSRGGVRNSPLHF	TGTGCCAGCAGTTCTTCCAGGGGTGGCGTGCGGAATTCACCCCTCCACTTT
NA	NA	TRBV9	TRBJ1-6	CASSGSDGGVTSPLHF	TGTGCCAGCAGCGGTTCGGACGGGGGGGTAACTTCACCCCTCCACTTT
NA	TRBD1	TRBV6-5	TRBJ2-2	CASRPGQGELFF	TGTGCCAGCAGGCCCGGACAGGGAGAGCTGTTTTTT
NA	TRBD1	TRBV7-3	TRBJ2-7	CASSLGTGPYEQYF	TGTGCCAGCAGCTTAGGGACAGGGCCCTACGAGCAGTACTTC
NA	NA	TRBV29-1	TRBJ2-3	CSVKREGLPDTQYF	TGCAGCGTTAAACGTGAGGGACTCCCAGATACGCAGTATTTT
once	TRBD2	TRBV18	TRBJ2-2	CASSPERAGVNTGELFF	TGTGCCAGCTCACCAGAACGAGCGGGGGTAAACACCGGGGAGCTGTTTTTT